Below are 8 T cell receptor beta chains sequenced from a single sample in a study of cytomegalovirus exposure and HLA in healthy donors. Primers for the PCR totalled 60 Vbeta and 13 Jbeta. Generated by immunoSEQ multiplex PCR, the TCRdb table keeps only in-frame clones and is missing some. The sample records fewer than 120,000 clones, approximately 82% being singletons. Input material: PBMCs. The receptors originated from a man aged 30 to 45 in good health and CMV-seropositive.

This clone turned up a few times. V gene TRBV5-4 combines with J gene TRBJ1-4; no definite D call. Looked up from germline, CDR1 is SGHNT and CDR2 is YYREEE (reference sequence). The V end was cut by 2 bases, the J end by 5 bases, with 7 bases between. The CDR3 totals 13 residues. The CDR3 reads CASSFGLNEKLFF. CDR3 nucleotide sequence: TGTGCCAGCAGCTTTGGACTGAATGAAAAACTGTTTTTT.

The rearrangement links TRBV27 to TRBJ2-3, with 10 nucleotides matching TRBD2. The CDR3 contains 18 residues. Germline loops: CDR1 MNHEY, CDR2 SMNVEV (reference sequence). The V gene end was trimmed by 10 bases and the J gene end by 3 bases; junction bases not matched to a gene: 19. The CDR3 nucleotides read TGTGCCATCGGCCCGGGACTAGCGTCGAACGGGGGTACAGATACGCAGTATTTT. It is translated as CAIGPGLASNGGTDTQYF.

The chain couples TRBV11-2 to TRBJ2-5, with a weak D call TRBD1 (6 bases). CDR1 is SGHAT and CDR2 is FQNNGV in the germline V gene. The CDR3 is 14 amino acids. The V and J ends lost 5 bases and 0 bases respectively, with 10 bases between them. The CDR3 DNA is TGTGCCAGCAGCCCCGGGACAAACCAAGAGACCCAGTACTTC. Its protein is CASSPGTNQETQYF.

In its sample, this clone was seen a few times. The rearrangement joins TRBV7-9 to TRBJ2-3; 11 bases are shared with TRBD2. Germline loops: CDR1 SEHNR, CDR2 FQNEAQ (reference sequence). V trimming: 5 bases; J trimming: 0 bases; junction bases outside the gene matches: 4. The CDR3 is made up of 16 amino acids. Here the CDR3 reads CASSPGTSGSTDTQYF. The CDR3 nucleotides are TGTGCCAGCAGCCCGGGGACTAGCGGTAGCACAGATACGCAGTATTTT.

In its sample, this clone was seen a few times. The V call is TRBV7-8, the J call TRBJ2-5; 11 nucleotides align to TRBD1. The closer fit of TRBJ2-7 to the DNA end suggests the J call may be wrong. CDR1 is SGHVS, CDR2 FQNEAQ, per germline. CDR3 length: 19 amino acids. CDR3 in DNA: TGTGCCAGCAGCTTAGGGACGGACAGGGGGCGCGTCCCGCATCTCGAGCAGTACTTC. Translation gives CASSLGTDRGRVPHLEQYF.

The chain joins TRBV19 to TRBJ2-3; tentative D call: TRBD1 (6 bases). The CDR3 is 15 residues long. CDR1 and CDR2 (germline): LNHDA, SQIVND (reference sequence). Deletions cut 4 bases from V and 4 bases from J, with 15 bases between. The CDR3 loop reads CASSTSKSGADTQYF. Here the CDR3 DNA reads TGTGCCAGTAGTACCTCCAAGTCAGGGGCAGATACGCAGTATTTT.

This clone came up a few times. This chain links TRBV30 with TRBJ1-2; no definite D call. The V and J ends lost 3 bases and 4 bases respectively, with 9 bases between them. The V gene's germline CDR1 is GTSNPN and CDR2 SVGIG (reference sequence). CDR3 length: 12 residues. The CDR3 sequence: CAWSPVGYGYTF. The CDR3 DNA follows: TGTGCCTGGAGCCCGGTCGGCTATGGCTACACCTTC.

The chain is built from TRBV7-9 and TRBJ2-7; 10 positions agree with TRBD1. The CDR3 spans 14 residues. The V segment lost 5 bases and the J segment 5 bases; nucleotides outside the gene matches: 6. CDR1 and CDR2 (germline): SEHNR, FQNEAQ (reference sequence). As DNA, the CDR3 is TGTGCCAGCAGCCCCAGACAGGGGGCTCACGAGCAGTACTTC. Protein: CASSPRQGAHEQYF.